The TCR beta chain described here comes from a study of Ad26.COV2.S vaccination and SARS-CoV-2 variants. Study background: Into the muscle, Ad26.COV2.S was dosed once or twice, 56 days apart.

Treatment: 15 to 20 received Ad26.COV2.S at low or high dose, single or two shots; five or six received placebo; per-sample allocation not given. Collection of samples fell on day 63 after the first vaccine or placebo injection. This adult donor, from Boston, was 18-55 years old. Here immunoSEQ multiplex PCR was the method, and the copy in TCRdb shows in-frame clones only, minus some. Altogether more than 300,000 clones are present, 80% to 90% being singletons, with the ten largest covering around 11%. The CDR3 runs to 14 residues. Germline-derived CDR1 and CDR2 are SGHVS and FQNEAQ. V gave up 4 bases and J gave up 3 bases; unmatched junction bases: 3.

The chain is built from TRBV7-8 and TRBJ1-3; TRBD1 matches at 7 bases. The source of this sequence is a person aged 18-60 years who received the Ad26.COV2.S COVID-19 vaccine or a placebo. The sample here was peripheral blood, taken in a trial of Ad26.COV2.S vaccine versus placebo. CDR3 DNA: TGTGCCAGCAGCTCTCACAGGGGTGGAAACACCATATATTTT. Translated, it gives CASSSHRGGNTIYF. The complete variable domain, with remaining parts taken from reference TRBV7-8 and TRBJ1-3, reads GAGVSQSPRYKVAKRGQDVALRCDPISGHVSLFWYQQALGQGPEFLTYFQNEAQLDKSGLPSDRFFAERPEGSVSTLKIQRTQQEDSAVYLCASSSHRGGNTIYFGEGSWLTVV.